This is a list of T cell receptor beta chains from one sample in a study of blood T cell repertoires in COVID-19. Clones were read by immunoSEQ multiplex PCR, and TCRdb kept only the in-frame ones, dropping some. Among over 65,000 clones listed, about 73% were seen once. Material: peripheral blood. The receptor source for this set is a man aged 55 to 70 with COVID-19, enrolled during active disease. CDR3s include the opening cysteine and the closing phenylalanine or tryptophan. The order of the fields is J gene, clone size, V gene, D gene, CDR3 protein, CDR3 DNA. A D gene is named only where the DNA matches it firmly. Rows give clone size only sometimes, using once, few, many, or a class for an expanded clone.

j_gene: TRBJ1-5; abundance: .; v_gene: TRBV20-1; d_gene: .; CDR3aa: CSASLASGSNQPQHF; CDR3nt: TGCAGTGCTAGTCTGGCTTCGGGTAGCAATCAGCCCCAGCATTTT
j_gene: TRBJ2-3; abundance: .; v_gene: TRBV7-2; d_gene: TRBD2; CDR3aa: CASSIIAGGRGDTQYF; CDR3nt: TGTGCCAGCAGCATCATAGCGGGGGGCAGGGGTGATACGCAGTATTTT
j_gene: TRBJ1-1; abundance: .; v_gene: TRBV3-1/TRBV3-2; d_gene: TRBD1; CDR3aa: CASSHRTGPREAFF; CDR3nt: TGTGCCAGCAGCCATAGGACAGGACCGCGAGAAGCTTTCTTT
j_gene: TRBJ1-5; abundance: .; v_gene: TRBV19; d_gene: .; CDR3aa: CASSIDSGGNQPQHF; CDR3nt: TGTGCCAGTAGTATAGATTCAGGGGGCAATCAGCCCCAGCATTTT
j_gene: TRBJ1-4; abundance: .; v_gene: TRBV25-1; d_gene: TRBD1; CDR3aa: CASSITTGAGEKLFF; CDR3nt: TGTGCCAGCAGTATAACTACAGGGGCGGGTGAAAAACTGTTTTTT
j_gene: TRBJ2-7; abundance: .; v_gene: TRBV6-5; d_gene: .; CDR3aa: CASTARGQLYEQYF; CDR3nt: TGTGCCAGCACCGCCCGCGGACAGCTTTACGAGCAGTACTTC
j_gene: TRBJ1-5; abundance: .; v_gene: TRBV7-9; d_gene: .; CDR3aa: CASSLAGSSNQPQHF; CDR3nt: TGTGCCAGCAGCTTAGCCGGGTCCAGCAATCAGCCCCAGCATTTT
j_gene: TRBJ2-7; abundance: few; v_gene: TRBV5-6; d_gene: TRBD1; CDR3aa: CASSFWGWDRAYEQYF; CDR3nt: TGTGCCAGCAGCTTTTGGGGGTGGGACAGAGCCTACGAGCAGTACTTC
j_gene: TRBJ2-2; abundance: .; v_gene: TRBV6-5; d_gene: .; CDR3aa: CASSKRLANTGELFF; CDR3nt: TGTGCCAGCAGTAAACGACTAGCGAACACCGGGGAGCTGTTTTTT
j_gene: TRBJ1-5; abundance: .; v_gene: TRBV19; d_gene: .; CDR3aa: CASSIDFGSNQPQHF; CDR3nt: TGTGCCAGTAGTATAGATTTCGGTAGCAATCAGCCCCAGCATTTT
j_gene: TRBJ2-7; abundance: .; v_gene: TRBV9; d_gene: TRBD2; CDR3aa: CASSSRDYPYEQYF; CDR3nt: TGTGCCAGCAGCTCCCGGGACTACCCCTACGAGCAGTACTTC
j_gene: TRBJ2-5; abundance: .; v_gene: TRBV5-4; d_gene: TRBD1; CDR3aa: CASSAGTAQETQYF; CDR3nt: TGTGCCAGCAGCGCCGGGACAGCCCAAGAGACCCAGTACTTC
j_gene: TRBJ2-1; abundance: .; v_gene: TRBV5-4; d_gene: TRBD2; CDR3aa: CASSLASSGGLTHNEQFF; CDR3nt: TGTGCCAGCAGCTTGGCCTCTAGCGGGGGGCTTACACACAATGAGCAGTTCTTC
j_gene: TRBJ2-3; abundance: .; v_gene: TRBV7-2; d_gene: TRBD2; CDR3aa: CASSLGLAGTDTQYF; CDR3nt: TGTGCCAGCAGCTTAGGGCTAGCGGGCACAGATACGCAGTATTTT
j_gene: TRBJ2-3; abundance: .; v_gene: TRBV3-1/TRBV3-2; d_gene: TRBD2; CDR3aa: CASSQASGGASNTQYF; CDR3nt: TGTGCCAGCAGCCAAGCCAGCGGGGGGGCATCAAATACGCAGTATTTT
j_gene: TRBJ2-3; abundance: .; v_gene: TRBV11-2; d_gene: TRBD2; CDR3aa: CASSLEDGRAHQYF; CDR3nt: TGTGCCAGCAGCTTAGAGGACGGGAGGGCCCACCAGTATTTT
j_gene: TRBJ1-2; abundance: .; v_gene: TRBV20-1; d_gene: .; CDR3aa: CSALERGYTF; CDR3nt: TGCAGTGCCCTGGAGAGAGGCTACACCTTC
j_gene: TRBJ1-5; abundance: .; v_gene: TRBV7-9; d_gene: TRBD1; CDR3aa: CASSSGTVEPQHF; CDR3nt: TGTGCCAGCAGCTCGGGGACAGTGGAGCCCCAGCATTTT
j_gene: TRBJ1-4; abundance: .; v_gene: TRBV12-5; d_gene: .; CDR3aa: CASGLRNGGDEKLFF; CDR3nt: TGTGCTAGTGGTTTGCGCAACGGGGGGGATGAAAAACTGTTTTTT
j_gene: TRBJ1-3; abundance: few; v_gene: TRBV9; d_gene: .; CDR3aa: CASSVEGRGVTGNTIYF; CDR3nt: TGTGCCAGCAGCGTAGAGGGCAGGGGAGTCACTGGAAACACCATATATTTT
j_gene: TRBJ2-1; abundance: .; v_gene: TRBV27; d_gene: TRBD1; CDR3aa: CASSRDRQYNEQFF; CDR3nt: TGTGCCAGCAGCCGGGACAGACAATACAATGAGCAGTTCTTC
j_gene: TRBJ2-7; abundance: .; v_gene: TRBV7-2; d_gene: .; CDR3aa: CASSPASASYEQYF; CDR3nt: TGTGCCAGCAGCCCGGCTAGCGCCTCCTACGAGCAGTACTTC
j_gene: TRBJ2-1; abundance: .; v_gene: TRBV7-2; d_gene: .; CDR3aa: CASSPKVTGMTEQFF; CDR3nt: TGTGCCAGCAGCCCGAAGGTGACGGGGATGACTGAGCAGTTCTTC
j_gene: TRBJ2-2; abundance: few; v_gene: TRBV7-3; d_gene: .; CDR3aa: CASRSISHGELFF; CDR3nt: TGTGCCAGCAGATCTATCTCCCACGGGGAGCTGTTTTTT
j_gene: TRBJ2-7; abundance: .; v_gene: TRBV2; d_gene: .; CDR3aa: CASMRPSSYEQYF; CDR3nt: TGTGCCAGCATGCGTCCTAGCTCCTACGAGCAGTACTTC
j_gene: TRBJ2-1; abundance: .; v_gene: TRBV30; d_gene: .; CDR3aa: CAWSGRGDEQFF; CDR3nt: TGTGCCTGGAGCGGGAGAGGGGATGAGCAGTTCTTC
j_gene: TRBJ2-5; abundance: once; v_gene: TRBV11-2; d_gene: .; CDR3aa: CASSLEERTVTRETQYF; CDR3nt: TGTGCCAGCAGCTTAGAAGAGCGCACGGTTACACGAGAGACCCAGTACTTC
j_gene: TRBJ2-7; abundance: .; v_gene: TRBV5-6; d_gene: TRBD1; CDR3aa: CASSTTGQGTSYEQYF; CDR3nt: TGTGCCAGCAGCACAACGGGACAGGGTACCTCCTACGAGCAGTACTTC
j_gene: TRBJ2-2; abundance: few; v_gene: TRBV5-1; d_gene: TRBD2; CDR3aa: CASSLAGRLAGVGELFF; CDR3nt: TGCGCCAGCAGCTTGGCCGGACGACTAGCGGGGGTAGGGGAGCTGTTTTTT
j_gene: TRBJ1-5; abundance: few; v_gene: TRBV19; d_gene: TRBD1; CDR3aa: CASSAGTGDQPQHF; CDR3nt: TGTGCCAGTAGCGCCGGGACAGGAGATCAGCCCCAGCATTTT
j_gene: TRBJ2-5; abundance: .; v_gene: TRBV5-1; d_gene: TRBD2; CDR3aa: CASSLTSGQETQYF; CDR3nt: TGCGCCAGCAGCTTGACTAGCGGCCAAGAGACCCAGTACTTC
j_gene: TRBJ2-1; abundance: .; v_gene: TRBV7-9; d_gene: TRBD1; CDR3aa: CASSLGDRGFNEQFF; CDR3nt: TGTGCCAGCAGCTTAGGAGACAGGGGATTTAATGAGCAGTTCTTC
j_gene: TRBJ1-4; abundance: .; v_gene: TRBV5-1; d_gene: .; CDR3aa: CASSLNRGTNEKLFF; CDR3nt: TGCGCCAGCAGCTTGAATAGGGGTACTAATGAAAAACTGTTTTTT
j_gene: TRBJ2-7; abundance: .; v_gene: TRBV7-3; d_gene: .; CDR3aa: CASSSSASSYEQYF; CDR3nt: TGTGCCAGCAGCTCCTCTGCGTCATCCTACGAGCAGTACTTC
j_gene: TRBJ2-5; abundance: once; v_gene: TRBV5-1; d_gene: TRBD2; CDR3aa: CASSPTPLLAGIQETQYF; CDR3nt: TGCGCCAGCAGCCCTACGCCCCTCCTAGCGGGGATTCAAGAGACCCAGTACTTC
j_gene: TRBJ2-7; abundance: .; v_gene: TRBV6-6; d_gene: TRBD1; CDR3aa: CASRGQGGTYEQYF; CDR3nt: TGTGCCAGCAGGGGACAGGGGGGGACCTACGAGCAGTACTTC
j_gene: TRBJ1-1; abundance: .; v_gene: TRBV4-1; d_gene: .; CDR3aa: CASSQDPQGSVLIEAFF; CDR3nt: TGCGCCAGCAGCCAAGATCCCCAGGGGTCGGTACTAATTGAAGCTTTCTTT
j_gene: TRBJ2-5; abundance: .; v_gene: TRBV3-1/TRBV3-2; d_gene: .; CDR3aa: CASSQDTPAAYF; CDR3nt: TGTGCCAGCAGCCAAGATACCCCAGCGGCGTACTTC
j_gene: TRBJ2-1; abundance: .; v_gene: TRBV15; d_gene: TRBD1; CDR3aa: CATSRDRGTYNEQFF; CDR3nt: TGTGCCACCAGCCGTGACAGGGGAACCTACAATGAGCAGTTCTTC
j_gene: TRBJ1-3; abundance: .; v_gene: TRBV7-3; d_gene: TRBD1; CDR3aa: CASSSGQGGGNTIYF; CDR3nt: TGTGCCAGCAGCTCCGGACAGGGCGGTGGAAACACCATATATTTT
j_gene: TRBJ1-3; abundance: once; v_gene: TRBV6-4; d_gene: TRBD1; CDR3aa: CASSDSGDTRGQISGNTIYF; CDR3nt: TGTGCCAGCAGTGACTCTGGGGATACCAGGGGGCAAATATCTGGAAACACCATATATTTT
j_gene: TRBJ2-3; abundance: few; v_gene: TRBV18; d_gene: TRBD1; CDR3aa: CASQDRVGMDTQYF; CDR3nt: TGTGCCAGCCAGGACAGGGTGGGGATGGATACGCAGTATTTT